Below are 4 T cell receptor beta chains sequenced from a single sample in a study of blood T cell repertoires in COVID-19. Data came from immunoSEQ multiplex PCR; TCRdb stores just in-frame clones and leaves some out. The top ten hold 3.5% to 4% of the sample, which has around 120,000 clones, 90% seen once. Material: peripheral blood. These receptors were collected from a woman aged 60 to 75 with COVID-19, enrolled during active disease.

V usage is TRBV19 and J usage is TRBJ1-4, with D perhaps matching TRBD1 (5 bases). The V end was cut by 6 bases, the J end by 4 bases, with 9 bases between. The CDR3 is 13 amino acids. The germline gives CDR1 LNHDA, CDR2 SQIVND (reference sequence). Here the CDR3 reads CASRGRGNEKLFF. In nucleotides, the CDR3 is TGTGCCAGTAGGGGGCGGGGTAATGAAAAACTGTTTTTT.

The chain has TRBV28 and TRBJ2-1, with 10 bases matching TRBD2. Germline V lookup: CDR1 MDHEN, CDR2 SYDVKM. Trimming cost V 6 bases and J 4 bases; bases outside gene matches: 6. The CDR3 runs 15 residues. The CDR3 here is CASSPRAGGYNEQFF. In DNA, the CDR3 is TGTGCCAGCAGCCCCCGAGCGGGGGGGTACAATGAGCAGTTCTTC.

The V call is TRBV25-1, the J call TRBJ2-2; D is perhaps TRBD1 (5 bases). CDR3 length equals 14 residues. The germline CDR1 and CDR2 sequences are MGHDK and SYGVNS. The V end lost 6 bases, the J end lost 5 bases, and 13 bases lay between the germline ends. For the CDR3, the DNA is TGTGCCAGCAGAGAAGGGGCCTCAACCGGGGAGCTGTTTTTT. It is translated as CASREGASTGELFF.

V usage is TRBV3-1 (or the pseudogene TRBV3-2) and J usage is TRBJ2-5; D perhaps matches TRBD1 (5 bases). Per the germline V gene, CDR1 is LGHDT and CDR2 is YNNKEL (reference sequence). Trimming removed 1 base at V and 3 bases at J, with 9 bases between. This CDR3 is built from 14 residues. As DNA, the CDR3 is TGTGCCAGCAGCCAAGTAGGGGTTAAAGAGACCCAGTACTTC. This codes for CASSQVGVKETQYF.